This TCR beta chain was recorded in a study of blood T cells in healthy people across ages (dated by TCRdb to the mid-2010s). Notes on the research overall: Template switching captured roughly one uniquely barcoded TCR beta cDNA molecule per two T cells in model experiments. Using deep sequencing normalized with unique cDNA molecular identifiers, the study measured how TCR beta repertoire diversity changes with age. Donors were grouped into four age groups: young (average roughly 17 years), middle-aged (39), aged (roughly 67) and long-lived (about 90). To avoid experimental bias, donors of different ages were distributed randomly across sequencing lanes. The study analyzed two additional independent replicas of 1 million unique cDNA reads from the same blood draw for two donors, one aged 18 to 29 and one aged 80 or older.

The receptor library was made with 5' RACE. The instrument was an Illumina HiSeq 2500. A second PCR of about 7 to 12 cycles was performed with a sample-barcoded 5' primer and a J-beta primer mix. A unique molecular identifier was introduced onto each TCR beta cDNA molecule by a template-switch 5' adaptor carrying 12 random nucleotides. Each sample yielded at least 2.5 million CDR3-containing paired-end reads. First-strand cDNA synthesis was performed from all RNA using the Mint cDNA synthesis kit, with priming by a TRBC-specific oligonucleotide. After uracil-DNA glycosylase treatment, a first 18-cycle PCR used universal primers M1SS and BC2_uni_R on all cDNA. In the original analysis: Normalization of each sample was performed by random selection of 1 million high-quality reads, each carrying a distinct molecular identifier. Instead of being binned into consensus sequences, reads that shared molecular identifiers were thrown out. CDR3 identification, clonotype clustering and error correction used MiTCR with a Q25 quality threshold and the strictest error-elimination algorithm. A nonparametric unseen species model using Euler transformation provided a lower-bound estimate of total TCR beta diversity. TCRdb reprocessing: public reads trimmed at Q25 with fastp, clones called with MiXCR, in-frame beta chains kept. Each record represents a unique CDR3 protein, reported with the most common genes and DNA among its rows. In this record, the V and J calls reflect TCRdb's handling and not the investigators' own analysis. This sample holds approximately 1,000,000 distinct CDR3 sequences; less than 50% were observed only once. Approximately 17% of the sample lies in the top ten.

The approximately 39 donors, aged roughly 6 to 95 years, were systemically healthy Caucasian individuals from Russia. Roughly 9 milliliters of peripheral blood were drawn from each donor into EDTA-treated Vacutainer tubes. PBMCs were isolated by Ficoll-Paque density-gradient centrifugation, with at least 7 million obtained per sample. Total RNA, at least 6 micrograms per sample, was extracted from PBMCs with Trizol reagent. For every donor, flow cytometry on a PBMC aliquot measured the percentage of naive CD45RAhigh/CD27high T cells. The CDR3 holds 16 amino acids from the cysteine to the phenylalanine. CDR3 DNA is the only sequence kept; it has 48 bases, read in frame from the first base. CDR1 is given as SGHKS and CDR2 as YYEKEE, both from the germline V gene (reference sequence). V was cut back by 0 bases and J by 0 bases, leaving a gap of 7 bases between them. This clonotype was counted between two and nine times. The antigen it recognizes is unknown. The sample holds no much larger clone one base away, and base qualities are not on file.

Overall study outcomes, separate from this receptor: Observed TCR beta diversity correlated strongly with the percentage of naive T cells measured by flow cytometry. Estimates of total diversity based on one million sequenced T cells were regarded as lower bounds and as underestimates. Observed TCR beta diversity per million T cells fell roughly linearly with age, and a significant reduction was already apparent by age around 36. Bulk unsorted PBMC profiling prevented conclusive comparison of naive and antigen-experienced compartments. Compared with the aged group, the long-lived group had more naive CD4+ T cells, fewer expanded clones and increased TCR diversity, suggesting age selection. Because the CMV infection status of the donors was unknown, age-related changes in expanded clonotypes may potentially have been confounded.

Specimen: blood. This TCR was sampled from a woman aged 55-70 years in good health. This chain is built from TRBV5-5 and TRBJ2-6; no D gene call is confident. The CDR3: CASSLDALSGANVLTF. The DNA sequence is as follows: TGTGCCAGCAGCTTGGACGCTCTCTCTGGGGCCAACGTCCTGACTTTC.